The sequence of this T cell receptor (beta chain) was determined in a study of monozygotic twins with inflammatory bowel disease. Overall study findings and caveats: IBD patients showed reduced TCRbeta diversity (inverse Simpson) versus healthy co-twins. Patients got different immunosuppressive treatments, which may have made their repertoires more variable.

There were about 3,500 ng of total RNA used for each TCR library. Each sample had eight separate cDNA synthesis reactions. Using the 5' RACE reads, TCRdb records one entry per CDR3 protein without DNA. The sample table sets out 420,000 or so distinct CDR3 sequences. Worth noting for this clonotype: The antigen is unknown.

This CDR3 has 12 residues. Germline CDR1 is LGHDT and CDR2 is YNNKEL (reference sequence). The chain employs TRBV3-1 and TRBJ2-7. Input material: blood. The receptor comes from a human donor with ulcerative colitis or Crohn's disease, or a healthy co-twin of an affected twin (not recorded which). The CDR3 is CASSQDVHEQYF.